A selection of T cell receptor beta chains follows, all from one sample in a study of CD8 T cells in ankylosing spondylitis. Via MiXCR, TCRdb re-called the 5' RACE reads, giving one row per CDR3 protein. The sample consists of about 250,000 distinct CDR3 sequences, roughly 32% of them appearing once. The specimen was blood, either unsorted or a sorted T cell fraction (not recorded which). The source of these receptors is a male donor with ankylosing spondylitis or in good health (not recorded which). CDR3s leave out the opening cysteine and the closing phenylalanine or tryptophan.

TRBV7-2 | ASSLGPLSYNEQF
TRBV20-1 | SAPAGLAGDYEQY
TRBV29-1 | SATGGSNTEAF
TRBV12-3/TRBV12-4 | ASSLNRGSRADTQY
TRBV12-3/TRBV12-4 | ASSGQGGNQPQH
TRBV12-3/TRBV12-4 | ASSPSGRNYEQY
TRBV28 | ASSPTAPGSEQF
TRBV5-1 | ASSLVSGGAYNEQF
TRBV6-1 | ASSRGWGKGETQY
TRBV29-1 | SVDGDSGNTIY
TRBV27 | ASSLGGSYHEQY
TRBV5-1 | ASSQWDRGATQY
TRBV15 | ATTLLKGGSYEQY
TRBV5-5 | ASSVTGTPSSTDTQY
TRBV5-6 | ASSFGQERETQY
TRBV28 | ASSPLMTATSTDTQY
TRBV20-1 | SARDVASGYEQY
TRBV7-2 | ASSSRANTGELF
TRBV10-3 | AISDGGLTNEKLF
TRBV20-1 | SAYQGAGQPQH
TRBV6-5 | ASGGPNNEQF
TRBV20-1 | SAALAAAITDTQY
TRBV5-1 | ASSRQGAGEQF
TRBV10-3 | AISESANRFEQY
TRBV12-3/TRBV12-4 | AVRASTDTQY
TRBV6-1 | ASNGLGNTEAF
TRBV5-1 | ASSHRDSRVYEQY
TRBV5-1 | ASSLGEAHYEQY
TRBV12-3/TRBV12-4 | ASSLGEPTPGYT
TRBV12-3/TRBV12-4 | ASTLPGQGGGTYGGYT
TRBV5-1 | ASSALQGTEAF
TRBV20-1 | SARLPSSPWGEQY
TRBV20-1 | SARDSVGGITDTQY
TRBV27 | ASSLMLAGAYEQY
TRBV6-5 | ATQGPSYEQY
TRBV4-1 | ASSQTGMGGEYEQY
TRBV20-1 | SASSLGPANYGYT
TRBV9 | ASSASDSLNEKLF
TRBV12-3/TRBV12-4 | ASSDRSSYEQY
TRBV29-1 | SVEGIDFVYQETQY
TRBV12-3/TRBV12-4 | ASSLDRVKTDTQY
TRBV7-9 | ASTSTDTQY
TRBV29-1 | TGGANTGELF
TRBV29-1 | SVEPGAQETQY
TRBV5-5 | ASSSTGSSYEQY
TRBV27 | ASSSLVEVGNQPQH
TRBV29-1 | SVVTYRGRDTEAF
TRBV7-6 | ASSLESLAEAF
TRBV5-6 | ASSSSGRREQY
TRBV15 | ATSREQGASYEQY
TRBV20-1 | SWAGAGNYGYT
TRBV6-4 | ASSDSSGGPNEQF
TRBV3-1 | ASSQMPTGKETQY
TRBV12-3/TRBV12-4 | ASSVWDSLQPQH